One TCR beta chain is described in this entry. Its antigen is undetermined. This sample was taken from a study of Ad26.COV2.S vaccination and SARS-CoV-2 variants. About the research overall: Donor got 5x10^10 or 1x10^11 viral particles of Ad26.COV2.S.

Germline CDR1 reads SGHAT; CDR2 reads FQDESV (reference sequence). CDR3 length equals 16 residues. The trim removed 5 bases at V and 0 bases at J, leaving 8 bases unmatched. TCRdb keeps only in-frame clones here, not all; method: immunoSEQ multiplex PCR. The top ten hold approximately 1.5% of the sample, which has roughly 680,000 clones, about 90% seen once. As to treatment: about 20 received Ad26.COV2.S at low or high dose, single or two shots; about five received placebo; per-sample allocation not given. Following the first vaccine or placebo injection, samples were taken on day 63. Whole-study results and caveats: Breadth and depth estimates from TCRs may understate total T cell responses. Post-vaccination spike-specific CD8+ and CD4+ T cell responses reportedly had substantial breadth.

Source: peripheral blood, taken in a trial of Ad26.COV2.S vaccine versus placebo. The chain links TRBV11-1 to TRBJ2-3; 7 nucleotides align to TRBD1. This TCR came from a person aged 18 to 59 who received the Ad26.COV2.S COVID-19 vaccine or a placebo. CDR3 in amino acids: CASSPGQTSSTDTQYF. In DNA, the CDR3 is TGTGCCAGCAGCCCGGGACAGACCTCGAGCACAGATACGCAGTATTTT.